These 21 T cell receptor beta chains came from one sample sequenced in a study of cytomegalovirus exposure and HLA in healthy donors. The PCR used 60 Vbeta and 13 Jbeta primers. Clones were read by immunoSEQ multiplex PCR, and TCRdb kept only the in-frame ones, dropping some. The data hold fewer than 150,000 clones, with around three quarters observed a single time. What was sequenced was PBMCs. The source is a man over 45 in good health and CMV-seropositive.

The chain combines TRBV4-1 with TRBJ2-5, with 7 bases that match TRBD2. Germline CDR1 is MGHRA and CDR2 is YSYEKL. The V gene end was trimmed by 6 bases and the J gene end by 4 bases; junction bases not matched to a gene: 11. This CDR3 comprises 15 residues. The CDR3 nucleotides read TGCGCCAGCAGTCCTTCTAGCGGCCTTAGAGAGACCCAGTACTTC. Protein product: CASSPSSGLRETQYF.

This rearrangement joins TRBV6-9 to TRBJ1-1, with 8 bases lining up with TRBD1. The V gene's germline CDR1 is MNHGY and CDR2 SVAAGI. The CDR3 is 15 amino acids. The J segment lost 0 bases and the V segment lost 6 bases, leaving 6 bases of the junction unmatched. DNA of the CDR3: TGTGCCAGCAGCTTCCCGGACAGGGTGAACACTGAAGCTTTCTTT. It specifies CASSFPDRVNTEAFF.

V usage is TRBV10-3 and J usage is TRBJ2-3, with a weak D call TRBD2 (6 bases). The CDR3 consists of 16 residues. Trimming stripped 3 bases from V and 1 base from J, with 14 bases between. The germline V gene has CDR1 ENHRY and CDR2 SYGVKD. CDR3 amino acids: CAISDLAIAGTDTQYF. CDR3 nucleotide sequence: TGTGCCATCAGTGATCTAGCGATAGCGGGCACAGATACGCAGTATTTT.

CDR3 loop: CASSTRQNSYNEQFF. Here the CDR3 DNA reads TGTGCCAGCAGTACACGACAGAACTCCTACAATGAGCAGTTCTTC. The genes are TRBV6-1 and TRBJ2-1, with D tentatively TRBD1 (5 bases). With 5 bases removed from V and 0 bases from J, the gap between germline ends came to 11 bases. The CDR3 contains 15 residues. Germline CDR1 reads MNHNS; CDR2 reads SASEGT.

The rearrangement uses TRBV6-5 and TRBJ1-3; 8 nucleotides agree with TRBD1. Unmatched junction bases numbered 4, after V lost 6 bases and J lost 0 bases. Germline lookup yields CDR1 MNHEY and CDR2 SVGAGI. The CDR3 contains 15 residues. The CDR3 DNA sequence: TGTGCCAGCAGCTCCAGGGGGCCCTCTGGAAACACCATATATTTT. It codes for CASSSRGPSGNTIYF.

V gene TRBV7-2 combines with J gene TRBJ2-5; D not certain. Per germline, CDR1 SGHTA and CDR2 FQGNSA. The ends were cut back, 5 bases at V and 1 base at J, with 11 bases in the middle. This CDR3 contains 14 residues. CDR3 region: CASSATGAQETQYF. CDR3 DNA sequence: TGTGCCAGCAGCGCGACCGGAGCCCAAGAGACCCAGTACTTC.

The rearrangement joins TRBV5-1 to TRBJ1-4; no clear D gene. Germline lookup yields CDR1 SGHRS and CDR2 YFSETQ. This CDR3 is built from 14 residues. V was pared by 5 bases and J by 0 bases, with 8 bases between. CDR3 amino acids: CASRDKATNEKLFF. The CDR3 DNA follows: TGCGCCAGCAGAGACAAGGCAACTAATGAAAAACTGTTTTTT.

The gene calls are TRBV6-6 and TRBJ1-5; D gene uncertain. Trimming took 2 bases from V and 4 from J, leaving 3 bases between them. The germline gives CDR1 MNHNY, CDR2 SVGAGI (reference sequence). The CDR3 sequence is 12 residues long. The CDR3 DNA reads TGTGCCAGCAGTTACCTGAATCAGCCCCAGCATTTT. Translated: CASSYLNQPQHF.

V is TRBV30 and J is TRBJ2-5; weak D call: TRBD1 (6 bases). The J call may be incorrect, as the DNA end agrees better with TRBJ2-7. The CDR3 covers 12 residues. The germline V gene encodes CDR1 GTSNPN and CDR2 SVGIG (reference sequence). The CDR3 DNA reads as TGTGCCTGGAGTACCAGGGGCTACGAGCAGTACTTC. Residues: CAWSTRGYEQYF.

J is TRBJ1-1 and V is TRBV5-1; TRBD1 is a possible D gene (6 bases). CDR3 size: 16 residues. Between the trimmed V and J ends, which lost 1 base and 4 bases, there was a span of 17 bases. CDR1 and CDR2 from the germline V gene are SGHRS and YFSETQ. CDR3: CASSLTGPGSGTEAFF. In DNA form, the CDR3 reads TGCGCCAGCAGCTTGACAGGGCCGGGCAGTGGCACTGAAGCTTTCTTT.

This clone has more than one count but fewer than ten. V gene TRBV4-1 combines with J gene TRBJ2-3, with D perhaps matching TRBD2 (5 bases). There are 15 residues in the CDR3. Germline loops: CDR1 MGHRA, CDR2 YSYEKL. The V and J ends lost 0 bases and 4 bases respectively, with 11 bases between them. The CDR3 region has the DNA TGCGCCAGCAGCCAAGAGGCTAGCCGGGCAGATACGCAGTATTTT. It translates to CASSQEASRADTQYF.

The V gene is TRBV11-3, the J gene TRBJ2-2, with D tentatively TRBD2 (5 bases). The CDR3 extends over 13 amino acids. The germline V gene has CDR1 SGHNT and CDR2 YENEEA. The V and J ends lost 3 bases and 3 bases respectively, with 5 bases between them. This CDR3 reads CASSLRDTGELFF. DNA of the CDR3: TGTGCCAGCAGCTTGAGGGACACCGGGGAGCTGTTTTTT.

This chain connects TRBV10-2 to TRBJ2-7; a possible D gene is TRBD1 (6 bases). CDR1 WSHSY and CDR2 SAAADI come from the germline V gene. The CDR3 spans 13 residues. The V end was cut by 6 bases, the J end by 0 bases, with 9 bases between. This chain's CDR3 is CASRGAPSYEQYF. The CDR3 DNA reads as TGCGCCAGCAGGGGGGCCCCCTCCTACGAGCAGTACTTC.

V gene TRBV6-5 combines with J gene TRBJ2-2, with 7 positions matching TRBD1. CDR3 length equals 15 residues. Germline-derived CDR1 and CDR2 are MNHEY and SVGAGI. Losses at the gene ends were 5 bases for V and 5 bases for J; bases not matched to a gene: 8. CDR3 in amino acids: CASSKGTVNTGELFF. Written as DNA, the CDR3 is TGTGCCAGCAGTAAGGGGACAGTAAATACCGGGGAGCTGTTTTTT.

The chain links TRBV6-1 to TRBJ2-7, with D possibly being TRBD2 (5 bases). Germline loops: CDR1 MNHNS, CDR2 SASEGT. The CDR3 spans 15 residues. V was trimmed by 9 bases and J by 0 bases, leaving 18 bases between them. CDR3 sequence: CASSPFLGISYEQYF. The CDR3 nucleotides read TGTGCCAGTAGTCCCTTCCTCGGGATCTCCTACGAGCAGTACTTC.

The chain couples TRBV7-8 to TRBJ2-2, with D perhaps TRBD1 (5 bases). Looked up from germline, CDR1 is SGHVS and CDR2 is FQNEAQ. The CDR3 runs to 17 residues. The V end lost 1 base, the J end lost 0 bases, and 12 bases lay between the germline ends. Written as DNA, the CDR3 is TGTGCCAGCAGCTTAGGACGAAGGGGCCCGAACACCGGGGAGCTGTTTTTT. Translation: CASSLGRRGPNTGELFF.

V usage is TRBV6-1 and J usage is TRBJ2-1; 7 bases match TRBD2. This CDR3 region has 13 residues. From germline, CDR1 is MNHNS and CDR2 SASEGT. J lost 12 bases, V lost 0 bases, and 5 bases had no gene match. This CDR3 reads CASSEAWGGAQFF. Here the CDR3 DNA reads TGTGCCAGCAGTGAAGCTTGGGGGGGAGCGCAGTTCTTC.

Notes on this clone: The junction and the germline gene differ at one end; a read error may be behind it. The same CDR3 arises from other DNA sequences in this sample as well. This sequence joins TRBV7-8 and TRBJ1-6, with 8 bases that match TRBD1. There are 17 residues in the CDR3. Germline CDR1 reads SGHVS; CDR2 reads FQNEAQ. CDR3 residues: CASSSLQGAVTNSPLHF. CDR3 nucleotide sequence: TGTGCCAGCAGCTCACTCCAGGGGGCCGTGACCAATTCCCCCCTCCACTTT.

The V and J genes are TRBV25-1 and TRBJ1-1; 11 bases fit TRBD1. Germline V gives CDR1 MGHDK, CDR2 SYGVNS. The CDR3 extends over 15 amino acids. V lost 8 bases, J lost 4 bases, and 9 bases stayed unmatched. CDR3 amino acids: CASARTGTGGTEAFF. CDR3 in DNA: TGTGCCAGCGCCCGAACCGGGACAGGGGGCACTGAAGCTTTCTTT.

The CDR3 bases are TGTGCCACCAGGGGGATAGGACTATCAAACACCATATATTTT. The encoded protein is CATRGIGLSNTIYF. The V call is TRBV2, the J call TRBJ1-3; TRBD1 aligns across 7 bases. The junction had 12 bases not matched to a gene; V was cut back by 10 bases and J by 6 bases. CDR1 SNHLY and CDR2 FYNNEI come from the germline V gene. The CDR3 is made up of 14 amino acids.

The gene calls are TRBV15 and TRBJ2-7; D uncertain. The germline CDR1 and CDR2 sequences are LNHNV and YYDKDF (reference sequence). The CDR3 totals 14 residues. The ends were cut back, 1 base at V and 4 bases at J, with 11 bases in the middle. The DNA of the CDR3 is TGTGCCACCAGCAGAGCCCCTTCTAATTACGAGCAGTACTTC. The encoded protein is CATSRAPSNYEQYF.